These T cell receptor beta chains were read from a single sample in a study of cytomegalovirus exposure and HLA in healthy donors. This table comes from immunoSEQ multiplex PCR, and its TCRdb copy is limited to in-frame clones, with some not included. The sample records 80,000 to 95,000 clones, around 81% being singletons. Sample: PBMCs. The receptors derive from a woman in her twenties or thirties in good health and CMV-seronegative. CDR3s include the opening cysteine and the closing phenylalanine or tryptophan. Each record gives: J gene, V gene, clone size, D gene, CDR3 DNA, CDR3 protein. D genes are given only for firm matches. Clone size is shown for a subset of rows, as once, few, many or a class of expanded clone.

>TRBJ1-2|TRBV6-1|NA|NA
TGTGCCAGCAGTGAAGGGACAGCCTACTATGGCTACACCTTC
CASSEGTAYYGYTF
>TRBJ2-1|TRBV12-5|NA|TRBD1
TGTGCTAGTGGAACAAATGGAAAGACAGGGGGACGCGACCTCTACAATGAGCAGTTCTTC
CASGTNGKTGGRDLYNEQFF
>TRBJ1-5|TRBV6-5|few|NA
TGTGCCAGCAGTTATTTAGCTCAGCCCCAGCATTTT
CASSYLAQPQHF
>TRBJ1-1|TRBV18|few|NA
TGTGCCAGCTCACCGACAGGTTGGGACACTGAAGCTTTCTTT
CASSPTGWDTEAFF
>TRBJ1-4|TRBV9|NA|NA
TGTGCCAGCAGCGTTTTTCAGGGAACTAATGAAAAACTGTTTTTT
CASSVFQGTNEKLFF
>TRBJ1-1|TRBV9|NA|NA
TGTGCCAGCAGCGCGGACGGAGGAGCGGACACTGAAGCTTTCTTT
CASSADGGADTEAFF
>TRBJ1-6|TRBV28|NA|TRBD1
TGTGCCAGCAGTTTTCCCTCTAGGGGGGACAGGAGTTACTCCTATAATTCACCCCTCCACTTT
CASSFPSRGDRSYSYNSPLHF
>TRBJ2-7|TRBV18|NA|TRBD1
TGTGCCAGCTCTCTCAGGGGGACCTACGAGCAGTACTTC
CASSLRGTYEQYF
>TRBJ2-7|TRBV5-5|once|TRBD1
TGTGCCAGCAGCTTGCTCTCCAACAAGCGGACAGGATCCGACGAGCAGTACTTC
CASSLLSNKRTGSDEQYF
>TRBJ2-3|TRBV9|NA|NA
TGTGCCAGCAGCGTGGTGGGGGCGGGTACGCAGTATTTT
CASSVVGAGTQYF
>TRBJ2-7|TRBV7-2|NA|TRBD1
TGTGCCAGCAGCCCAGGGGGTAGCTCCTACGAGCAGTACTTC
CASSPGGSSYEQYF
>TRBJ1-2|TRBV5-6|NA|TRBD1
TGTGCCAGCAGCCCGGGACAGGGGGGGCGTAGGTGGAACTATGGCTACACCTTC
CASSPGQGGRRWNYGYTF
>TRBJ2-7|TRBV6-5|once|NA
TGTGCCAGCAGGCCTTCAAGGACAAGGAGCTACGAGCAGTACTTC
CASRPSRTRSYEQYF
>TRBJ2-7|TRBV4-1|NA|NA
TGCGCCAGCAGCCTAGGGGGGGGCCCCTACGAGCAGTACTTC
CASSLGGGPYEQYF
>TRBJ2-1|TRBV19|NA|NA
TGTGCCAGTAGTACGGGGGACGGGGGGCCCAAGCAGTTCTTC
CASSTGDGGPKQFF
>TRBJ2-1|TRBV21-1|once|NA
TGTGCCAGCAGCCCCCACCCACTAGCGGGAAGCGGGGATGAGCAGTTCTTC
CASSPHPLAGSGDEQFF
>TRBJ1-4|TRBV28|once|NA
TGTGCCAGCAGTGCCGGAGGCCGGGCGGATGAAAAACTGTTTTTT
CASSAGGRADEKLFF
>TRBJ1-4|TRBV28|NA|TRBD1
TGTGCCAGCAGTCCTACCGGGACAGGAGATGAAAAACTGTTTTTT
CASSPTGTGDEKLFF
>TRBJ1-1|TRBV19|NA|NA
TGTGCCAGTAGTCATCGAACGGGGGGTACTGAAGCTTTCTTT
CASSHRTGGTEAFF
>TRBJ2-2|TRBV28|NA|TRBD2
TGTGCCAGCAGTTCCGGACTAGCGGGAGCTTTTTGGAGGGCCGGGGAGCTGTTTTTT
CASSSGLAGAFWRAGELFF
>TRBJ1-1|TRBV5-1|NA|TRBD1
TGCGCCAGCAGCTCGACAGGGGGTGCTCCAGATGAAGCTTTCTTT
CASSSTGGAPDEAFF
>TRBJ2-2|TRBV6-4|once|NA
TGTGCCAGCAGTGACAGGGCAGAGGGCACCGGGGAGCTGTTTTTT
CASSDRAEGTGELFF
>TRBJ2-1|TRBV7-3|NA|TRBD2
TGTGCCAGCAGCTTTACAGCGGGGGGATCCTACAATGAGCAGTTCTTC
CASSFTAGGSYNEQFF
>TRBJ2-7|TRBV7-2|NA|NA
TGTGCCAGCAGCTCGGGAGAGAGAGTACGAGAGCAGTACTTC
CASSSGERVREQYF
>TRBJ1-5|TRBV19|NA|NA
TGTGCCAGTACAAGGACAGCTAGCAATCAGCCCCAGCATTTT
CASTRTASNQPQHF
>TRBJ1-4|TRBV9|NA|TRBD1
TGTGCCAGCAGCCTCGGGACAGGGGGGAATGAAAAACTGTTTTTT
CASSLGTGGNEKLFF
>TRBJ1-1|TRBV7-3|NA|NA
TGTGCCAGCACGGAGGGCGCGGGCACTGAAGCTTTCTTT
CASTEGAGTEAFF
>TRBJ2-1|TRBV5-1|NA|NA
TGCGCCAGCAGCTTGGGTTTGGGGGGCTCCTACAATGAGCAGTTCTTC
CASSLGLGGSYNEQFF
>TRBJ1-2|TRBV4-1|NA|TRBD1
TGCGCCAGCAGCCAAGTGGGGACAGGGTATCCCTATGGCTACACCTTC
CASSQVGTGYPYGYTF
>TRBJ2-5|TRBV2|NA|TRBD1
TGTGCCAGCAGTGTCCCGACAGGGGGCGCGGAGACCCAGTACTTC
CASSVPTGGAETQYF
>TRBJ2-1|TRBV30|NA|TRBD2
TGTGCCTGGAGTCCAATAGCGGGAAGCTCCTACAATGAGCAGTTCTTC
CAWSPIAGSSYNEQFF
>TRBJ2-7|TRBV6-5|few|NA
TGTGCCAGCAGTTACTTCGGGGAATACGAGCAGTACTTC
CASSYFGEYEQYF
>TRBJ2-1|TRBV6-4|few|TRBD1
TGTGCCAGCAGCCCCGGGACAGGGACGGCCAATGAGCAGTTCTTC
CASSPGTGTANEQFF
>TRBJ2-2|TRBV2|NA|NA
TGTGCCAGCGAGGACCAAAGGGGGACCGGGGAGCTGTTTTTT
CASEDQRGTGELFF
>TRBJ1-2|TRBV19|NA|NA
TGTGCCAGTAGTGCCCCAAACGGGGGCTACACCTTC
CASSAPNGGYTF
>TRBJ2-5|TRBV5-1|NA|NA
TGCGCCAGCAGCTTTGCACAGACGTACCAAGAGACCCAGTACTTC
CASSFAQTYQETQYF
>TRBJ2-7|TRBV7-9|NA|TRBD2
TGTTCCAGCAGTCCTAGCGGGAGAGGCAACTACGAGCAGTACTTC
CSSSPSGRGNYEQYF
>TRBJ2-3|TRBV5-1|NA|NA
TGCGCCAGCAGCTTGACGGGGGGCGGGGGCACAGATACGCAGTATTTT
CASSLTGGGGTDTQYF
>TRBJ2-3|TRBV7-6|NA|NA
TGTGCCGATTCCCTAGTCGGGAGAGGAACAGATACGCAGTATTTT
CADSLVGRGTDTQYF
>TRBJ2-5|TRBV5-1|NA|NA
TGCGCCAGCAGCCCCGGGACTTCACAAGAGACCCAGTACTTC
CASSPGTSQETQYF
>TRBJ2-1|TRBV28|NA|TRBD1
TGTGCCAGCAGCTCGGGACAGGGGGGGATTGGTGAGCAGTTCTTC
CASSSGQGGIGEQFF